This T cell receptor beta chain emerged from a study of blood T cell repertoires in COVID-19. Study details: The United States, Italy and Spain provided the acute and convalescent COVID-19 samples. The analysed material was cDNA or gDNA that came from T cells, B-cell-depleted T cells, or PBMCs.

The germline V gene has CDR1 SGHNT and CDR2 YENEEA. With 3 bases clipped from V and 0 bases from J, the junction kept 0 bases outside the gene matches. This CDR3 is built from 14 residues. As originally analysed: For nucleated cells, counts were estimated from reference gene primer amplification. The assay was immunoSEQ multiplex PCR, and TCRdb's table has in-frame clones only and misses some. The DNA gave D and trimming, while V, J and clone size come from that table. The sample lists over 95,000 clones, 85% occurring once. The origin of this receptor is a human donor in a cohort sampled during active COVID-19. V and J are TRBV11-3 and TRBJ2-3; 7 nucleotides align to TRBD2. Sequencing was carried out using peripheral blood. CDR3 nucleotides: TGTGCCAGCAGCTTCGGGGGGAGCACAGATACGCAGTATTTT. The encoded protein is CASSFGGSTDTQYF.